The clone carrying this TCR beta chain appeared once. Original processing notes: Estimation of nucleated cell counts was performed using reference gene primer amplification. Clones were sequenced by immunoSEQ multiplex PCR, and TCRdb holds only the in-frame ones, with some missing. For V, J and clone size, that table is used; D and trimming come from the DNA. The sample consists of about 180,000 clones, approximately 89% of them appearing once. The data are from a study of blood T cell repertoires in COVID-19. Turning to the study itself: Sites in the United States, Italy and Spain provided acute and convalescent COVID-19 samples. The analysed material was cDNA or gDNA that came from T cells, B-cell-depleted T cells, or PBMCs.

Germline-derived CDR1 and CDR2 are SEHNR and FQNEAQ (reference sequence). CDR3 length: 14 amino acids. V was clipped by 4 bases and J by 3 bases, with 9 bases between them. The chain is built from TRBV7-9 and TRBJ2-2, with D possibly TRBD1 on 6 matching bases. Material for sequencing was peripheral blood. The origin of this receptor is a woman between 25 and 40 years old with acute or convalescent COVID-19. Written as DNA, the CDR3 is TGTGCCAGCAGCTCGGACAGTTACACCGGGGAGCTGTTTTTT. Translation: CASSSDSYTGELFF. The full variable domain, with the rest looked up from reference TRBV7-9 and TRBJ2-2, is DTGVSQNPRHKITKRGQNVTFRCDPISEHNRLYWYRQTLGQGPEFLTYFQNEAQLEKSRLLSDRFSAERPKGSFSTLEIQRTEQGDSAMYLCASSSDSYTGELFFGEGSRLTVL.